Below, one TCR beta chain is given with its context. The antigen remains undetermined. Per-sample yields of isolated PBMCs were at least 6.5 million. The second PCR ran about 7 to 12 cycles with a sample-barcoded 5' primer and J-beta primers. TCRdb reanalysed the 5' RACE reads using MiXCR and keeps one entry per CDR3 protein. This sample carries 450,000 to 700,000 distinct CDR3 sequences, approximately 30% of them seen once, and the ten largest clones take roughly 20%. This entry comes from a study of blood T cells in healthy people across ages. V shed 2 bases and J shed 2 bases, with 21 bases lying between them. Germline CDR1 and CDR2: LGHNA and YNFKEQ. The CDR3 runs 18 residues. Whole-study findings and limits: Long-lived and aged donors differed, with more naive CD4+ cells and higher diversity in the long-lived. As naive T cell percentage varied, TCR beta diversity correlated strongly with it.

The chain links TRBV4-2 to TRBJ1-2; the D is unclear. Sequenced: blood. The clonotype originates from a woman aged 70-85 years in good health. The CDR3 is CASSQSVIPSTVNYGYTF. In DNA, the CDR3 is TGTGCCAGCAGCCAATCCGTAATCCCCTCGACGGTAAACTATGGCTACACCTTC.